This T cell receptor beta chain is drawn from a study of regulatory T cells in long-lasting Graves disease. Overall study: Positive TSH receptor antibodies alongside over 5 years of antithyroid drugs were what marked Graves' disease as persistent. Study outcomes and limitations: A limited number of samples was an acknowledged limitation.

Comments on this clonotype: No antigen is known for it. This may arise from a read error, as a much more abundant clone is one base away.

Time point described: persistent/refractory GD, antithyroid drugs over 5 years with positive TRAb. The TCR library was made from RNA that had been extracted from PBMCs in TRIzol. This CDR3 contains 15 residues. Germline-derived CDR1 and CDR2 are MNHNS and SASEGT. Unmatched junction bases numbered 2, after V lost 6 bases and J lost 1 base. Building the TCR beta libraries relied on iRepertoire HTBI primers, and CDR3 regions underwent Arm-PCR. TCRdb reprocessed the multiplex PCR reads with MiXCR, giving one entry per CDR3 protein. This sample yields a few hundred thousand distinct CDR3 sequences, of which 20% to 30% are seen a single time; approximately 28% belongs to the top ten.

This receptor was obtained from a female donor with Graves disease. Here the sequenced sample was peripheral blood mononuclear cells (PBMCs), taken when the disease was refractory, from a patient treated with antithyroid drugs. The rearrangement joins TRBV6-1 to TRBJ2-6; 8 bases match TRBD1. The CDR3 is CASRWTGSGANVLTF. The CDR3 DNA reads as TGTGCCAGCAGATGGACAGGGTCTGGGGCCAACGTCCTGACTTTC.